A selection of T cell receptor beta chains follows, all from one sample in a study of blood T cell repertoires in COVID-19. Only in-frame clones appear in the TCRdb table, and some are missing; sequencing was by immunoSEQ multiplex PCR. The sample has under 250,000 clones, about four fifths seen once. Sequencing was performed on peripheral blood. Source of these receptors: a man between 50 and 59 years old with active or convalescent COVID-19. CDR3s include the opening cysteine and the closing phenylalanine or tryptophan. D genes are given only for firm matches. Rows may omit the clone size; those that give it use once, few, many or a size class.

V gene: TRBV28
clone size: -
D gene: -
J gene: TRBJ1-2
CDR3 protein: CASSSGPSNYGYTF
CDR3 DNA: TGTGCCAGCAGTTCAGGGCCTTCTAACTATGGCTACACCTTC

V gene: TRBV3-1/TRBV3-2
clone size: -
D gene: -
J gene: TRBJ1-1
CDR3 protein: CASRRGTEAFF
CDR3 DNA: TGTGCCAGCAGGCGGGGCACTGAAGCTTTCTTT

V gene: TRBV15
clone size: -
D gene: -
J gene: TRBJ1-1
CDR3 protein: CATSRGGGRQAEAFF
CDR3 DNA: TGTGCCACCAGCAGAGGGGGGGGGAGACAGGCCGAAGCTTTCTTT

V gene: TRBV19
clone size: -
D gene: -
J gene: TRBJ1-5
CDR3 protein: CATSGGGGNQPQHF
CDR3 DNA: TGTGCCACCTCTGGAGGAGGAGGCAATCAGCCCCAGCATTTT

V gene: TRBV2
clone size: -
D gene: TRBD2
J gene: TRBJ2-1
CDR3 protein: CASLGPSGARNEQFF
CDR3 DNA: TGTGCCAGCTTGGGCCCTAGCGGGGCCCGCAATGAGCAGTTCTTC

V gene: TRBV29-1
clone size: few
D gene: TRBD1
J gene: TRBJ1-1
CDR3 protein: CSVTDRLFTEAFF
CDR3 DNA: TGCAGCGTTACGGACAGGCTGTTTACTGAAGCTTTCTTT

V gene: TRBV14
clone size: -
D gene: -
J gene: TRBJ1-1
CDR3 protein: CASSQDPAGRAEAFF
CDR3 DNA: TGTGCCAGCAGCCAAGATCCGGCAGGGAGGGCTGAAGCTTTCTTT

V gene: TRBV19
clone size: few
D gene: TRBD1
J gene: TRBJ1-1
CDR3 protein: CASSMDRIGPEAFF
CDR3 DNA: TGTGCCAGTAGTATGGACAGGATAGGTCCTGAAGCTTTCTTT

V gene: TRBV30
clone size: -
D gene: TRBD2
J gene: TRBJ2-4
CDR3 protein: CAWSIAGTLAKNIQYF
CDR3 DNA: TGTGCCTGGAGTATAGCGGGGACCTTAGCCAAAAACATTCAGTACTTC

V gene: TRBV7-9
clone size: -
D gene: -
J gene: TRBJ2-1
CDR3 protein: CASSLAGGGTYNEQFF
CDR3 DNA: TGTGCCAGCAGCTTAGCCGGCGGGGGCACCTACAATGAGCAGTTCTTC

V gene: TRBV30
clone size: once
D gene: -
J gene: TRBJ1-6
CDR3 protein: CAWRDSYNSPLHF
CDR3 DNA: TGTGCCTGGAGGGACAGCTATAATTCACCCCTCCACTTT

V gene: TRBV15
clone size: -
D gene: -
J gene: TRBJ2-1
CDR3 protein: CATSRGPVGQGSSYNEQFF
CDR3 DNA: TGTGCCACCAGCAGAGGACCGGTCGGGCAGGGAAGCTCCTACAATGAGCAGTTCTTC

V gene: TRBV5-5
clone size: few
D gene: TRBD1
J gene: TRBJ1-1
CDR3 protein: CASSLSGGTEAFF
CDR3 DNA: TGTGCCAGCAGCTTATCAGGGGGAACTGAAGCTTTCTTT

V gene: TRBV29-1
clone size: -
D gene: -
J gene: TRBJ1-5
CDR3 protein: CSVASRNQPQHF
CDR3 DNA: TGCAGCGTAGCCTCGAGGAATCAGCCCCAGCATTTT

V gene: TRBV11-2
clone size: -
D gene: TRBD1
J gene: TRBJ2-3
CDR3 protein: CASYAGGSDTQYF
CDR3 DNA: TGTGCCAGCTACGCAGGGGGCTCAGATACGCAGTATTTT

V gene: TRBV9
clone size: -
D gene: -
J gene: TRBJ2-6
CDR3 protein: CASSVEAKLAAGANVLTF
CDR3 DNA: TGTGCCAGCAGCGTAGAGGCAAAACTAGCAGCCGGGGCCAACGTCCTGACTTTC

V gene: TRBV28
clone size: -
D gene: -
J gene: TRBJ1-2
CDR3 protein: CASSLIGQTSIF
CDR3 DNA: TGTGCCAGCAGTTTAATAGGACAAACGAGCATCTTC

V gene: TRBV6-5
clone size: -
D gene: TRBD1
J gene: TRBJ1-1
CDR3 protein: CASSAGQTNTEAFF
CDR3 DNA: TGTGCCAGCAGCGCGGGACAGACGAACACTGAAGCTTTCTTT

V gene: TRBV7-6
clone size: -
D gene: -
J gene: TRBJ1-4
CDR3 protein: CASSLARGVGEKLFF
CDR3 DNA: TGTGCCAGCAGCTTAGCGCGGGGGGTTGGAGAAAAACTGTTTTTT

V gene: TRBV5-1
clone size: -
D gene: -
J gene: TRBJ1-1
CDR3 protein: CASSPQPFDGSEAFF
CDR3 DNA: TGCGCCAGCAGCCCGCAGCCTTTCGACGGGAGTGAAGCTTTCTTT

V gene: TRBV27
clone size: -
D gene: TRBD2
J gene: TRBJ2-7
CDR3 protein: CASSPGGGALGEQYF
CDR3 DNA: TGTGCCAGCAGTCCCGGGGGAGGGGCCCTCGGCGAGCAGTACTTC

V gene: TRBV4-3
clone size: -
D gene: TRBD1
J gene: TRBJ2-3
CDR3 protein: CASSQGIPLRQGLGTDTQYF
CDR3 DNA: TGCGCCAGCAGCCAAGGCATTCCACTTAGACAGGGTTTAGGCACAGATACGCAGTATTTT

V gene: TRBV6-6
clone size: -
D gene: TRBD2
J gene: TRBJ2-5
CDR3 protein: CASSPGGGAGVQETQYF
CDR3 DNA: TGTGCCAGCAGTCCGGGGGGTGGAGCGGGGGTGCAAGAGACCCAGTACTTC

V gene: TRBV5-1
clone size: once
D gene: TRBD2
J gene: TRBJ2-1
CDR3 protein: CASSLGLAGGSYNEQFF
CDR3 DNA: TGCGCCAGCAGCTTGGGGCTAGCGGGGGGCTCCTACAATGAGCAGTTCTTC

V gene: TRBV7-8
clone size: -
D gene: -
J gene: TRBJ1-2
CDR3 protein: CASSPRLMVGGYTF
CDR3 DNA: TGTGCCAGCAGCCCCCGGTTAATGGTTGGTGGCTACACCTTC

V gene: TRBV30
clone size: -
D gene: TRBD1
J gene: TRBJ1-1
CDR3 protein: CAWSVRSGGNTEAFF
CDR3 DNA: TGTGCCTGGAGTGTACGGTCAGGGGGGAACACTGAAGCTTTCTTT

V gene: TRBV15
clone size: -
D gene: -
J gene: TRBJ2-5
CDR3 protein: CATSRGASAGQETQYF
CDR3 DNA: TGTGCCACCAGCAGAGGAGCTAGCGCTGGCCAAGAGACCCAGTACTTC